These T cell receptor beta chains were read from a single sample in a study of blood T cell repertoires in COVID-19. Repertoires were generated with immunoSEQ multiplex PCR, while TCRdb's copy carries only in-frame clones and drops some. The sample has around 190,000 clones; roughly four fifths are singletons. Sequenced: peripheral blood. The receptors shown here come from a woman aged 50 to 65 with acute or convalescent COVID-19. Each CDR3 is given without its conserved first and last residue. Each record gives: J gene, V gene, CDR3 protein.

>TRBJ1-2|TRBV5-4
ASSAIREGNYGYT
>TRBJ1-5|TRBV7-2
ASSLDRGHQPQH
>TRBJ2-3|TRBV25-1
ASSEMVTGARDTQY
>TRBJ2-7|TRBV2
ASAMEGKGAEQY
>TRBJ1-2|TRBV30
AQDSTLYGYT
>TRBJ1-4|TRBV5-1
ASSLYGANEKLF
>TRBJ2-1|TRBV11-3
ASSFEQGAGEQF
>TRBJ1-1|TRBV5-8
ASSKGAGRKNTEAF
>TRBJ2-5|TRBV28
ASTLRGTQETQY
>TRBJ1-4|TRBV18
ASSPEGQGATTNEKLF
>TRBJ1-5|TRBV30
AWSAGGGQPQH
>TRBJ2-7|TRBV24-1
ATSESGTEHPYEQY
>TRBJ2-7|TRBV27
ASSLGAYEQY
>TRBJ2-2|TRBV5-1
ASSLRDRGPPGELF
>TRBJ1-2|TRBV12-3/TRBV12-4
ASSLDSVYGYT
>TRBJ1-2|TRBV18
ASSPSTGGHYGYT
>TRBJ2-1|TRBV10-3
AISGQLSYNEQF
>TRBJ2-7|TRBV5-8
ASRPLWKQGGGYEQY
>TRBJ1-2|TRBV9
ASSGPRVGYT
>TRBJ2-1|TRBV28
ASSQSSGGTYNEQF
>TRBJ1-2|TRBV14
ASSRIQGLLVSGYT
>TRBJ2-7|TRBV7-2
ASSLGGQGYEQY
>TRBJ2-5|TRBV10-3
AISSGSEETQY
>TRBJ2-3|TRBV24-1
ATSDLTGGGTDTQY
>TRBJ2-7|TRBV19
ASSIVSYNSYEQY
>TRBJ1-5|TRBV5-4
ASSFPGENQPQH
>TRBJ2-1|TRBV5-1
ASSLVSASYEQF
>TRBJ2-1|TRBV15
ATRFAGGYNEQF
>TRBJ2-1|TRBV29-1
SAINLAGGNEQF
>TRBJ2-3|TRBV15
ATSRATPPAGGTDTQY
>TRBJ2-7|TRBV28
ASSSPFLEQY
>TRBJ1-6|TRBV27
ASSYNTGRAYSPLH
>TRBJ1-2|TRBV19
ASSIRGQSNYGYT
>TRBJ1-5|TRBV6-1
ASSSMTGGGQPQH
>TRBJ2-3|TRBV6-1
ASSEAGGADTQY
>TRBJ2-5|TRBV15
ATSRDLRYQETQY
>TRBJ1-5|TRBV19
ASRTDRGSNQPQH
>TRBJ1-1|TRBV5-1
ASSFGGSDTEAF
>TRBJ1-2|TRBV19
ASTPSDRGSYGYT
>TRBJ1-2|TRBV7-2
ASSLGDRERYGYT
>TRBJ2-1|TRBV28
ASRSGTSGYNEQF
>TRBJ2-7|TRBV27
ASSLQGASYEQY
>TRBJ1-5|TRBV6-1
ASSERWGRGNQPQH
>TRBJ1-5|TRBV28
ASSLGQGRNNQPQH
>TRBJ2-3|TRBV5-6
ASSSPRPGGVQY
>TRBJ2-2|TRBV14
ASSLRTSNTGELF
>TRBJ2-3|TRBV10-1
ASGGTASTDTQY
>TRBJ1-1|TRBV6-5
ASSYRRGDTEAF
>TRBJ2-1|TRBV4-1
ASSPYGLAGNNEQF
>TRBJ1-1|TRBV30
AARGQANTEAF
>TRBJ2-1|TRBV11-2
ASRFSGLASNEQF
>TRBJ1-4|TRBV5-1
ASSLQGTNEKLF
>TRBJ1-4|TRBV11-2
ASSLGGTGGSANEKLF
>TRBJ2-7|TRBV29-1
SVALRGDRGSYEQY
>TRBJ1-1|TRBV30
ASLVGRGEAF